This T cell receptor (beta chain) was captured in a study of shared clonotypes between healthy human individuals. Authors' data handling: Junction-only immunoSEQ sequences carried no quality scores, so filtering differed. Repertoires were generated with immunoSEQ multiplex PCR, while TCRdb's copy carries only in-frame clones and drops some. For V, J and clone size, that table is used; D and trimming come from the DNA. This table holds over a million clones, roughly 97% found once. This clonotype was sampled from a man between 25 and 39 years old in good health. The sample taken for sequencing was naive CD4+ T cells sorted from blood. Documented subset: CD45RA+ positively selected.

DNA for the CDR3: TGTGCCAGCAGCTTAGCTGGACTACCGAACACTGAAGCTTTCTTT. The encoded protein is CASSLAGLPNTEAFF. The gene calls are TRBV7-9 and TRBJ1-1; D gene ambiguous. There are 15 residues in the CDR3. The ends were cut back, 0 bases at V and 1 base at J, with 9 bases in the middle. The V gene's germline CDR1 is SEHNR and CDR2 FQNEAQ (reference sequence). The entire variable domain, with the rest obtained from reference TRBV7-9 and TRBJ1-1, is as follows: DTGVSQNPRHKITKRGQNVTFRCDPISEHNRLYWYRQTLGQGPEFLTYFQNEAQLEKSRLLSDRFSAERPKGSFSTLEIQRTEQGDSAMYLCASSLAGLPNTEAFFGQGTRLTVV.